These 27 T cell receptor beta chains came from one sample sequenced in a study of shared clonotypes between healthy human individuals (dated by TCRdb to 2020 to 2022). Receptors were amplified or captured by the immunoSEQ multiplex PCR assay. Held by TCRdb, this immuneACCESS table contains in-frame sequences only and omits some clones. Under half of the omission traces to an unresolved V gene where checked; the cause of the rest is unknown. Recorded for this sample are 2 million to 3 million clones; over 85% of them occurred a single time. 0.35% to 0.45% of the sample is taken by the ten largest. Sequenced material: naive CD4+ T cells from PBMCs. Taken with the paper, the label for cell subset or site translates to: CD45RA+ positively selected. The receptors originated from a man aged 18 to 30 in good health. Some clones in this sample may be carry-over from other donors' samples.

This chain joins TRBV7-6 and TRBJ1-5; 7 bases are shared with TRBD1. The CDR3 covers 13 residues. The junction had 2 bases not matched to a gene; V was cut back by 4 bases and J by 5 bases. The germline CDR1 and CDR2 sequences are SGHVS and FNYEAQ. CDR3 protein: CASSYDRDQPQHF. In DNA, the CDR3 is TGTGCCAGCAGCTACGACAGGGATCAGCCCCAGCATTTT. Full variable domain (rest looked up from reference TRBV7-6 and TRBJ1-5): GAGVSQSPRYKVTKRGQDVALRCDPISGHVSLYWYRQALGQGPEFLTYFNYEAQQDKSGLPNDRFSAERPEGSISTLTIQRTEQRDSAMYRCASSYDRDQPQHFGDGTRLSIL.

The V gene is TRBV2, the J gene TRBJ2-2; no definite D call. This CDR3 contains 12 residues. V lost 3 bases to trimming and J lost 3 bases, with 2 bases between them. Germline V gene sequence: CDR1 SNHLY, CDR2 FYNNEI. CDR3 in DNA: TGTGCCAGCAGTGACTACACCGGGGAGCTGTTTTTT. Residues: CASSDYTGELFF.

The J gene is TRBJ1-5, the V gene TRBV29-1; D not certain. This CDR3 contains 13 residues. Germline assignment: CDR1 SQVTM and CDR2 ANQGSEA. The V end was cut by 1 base, the J end by 3 bases, with 7 bases between. CDR3 in DNA: TGCAGCGTTGAAGTAGTCCCCAATCAGCCCCAGCATTTT. Encoded protein: CSVEVVPNQPQHF. The variable domain in full, completed from reference TRBV29-1 and TRBJ1-5, reads SAVISQKPSRDICQRGTSLTIQCQVDSQVTMMFWYRQQPGQSLTLIATANQGSEATYESGFVIDKFPISRPNLTFSTLTVSNMSPEDSSIYLCSVEVVPNQPQHFGDGTRLSIL.

This rearrangement joins TRBV5-1 to TRBJ2-3; possibly TRBD1 for D (5 bases). The germline V gene has CDR1 SGHRS and CDR2 YFSETQ. V gave up 5 bases and J gave up 2 bases, with 15 bases separating them. CDR3 length: 15 residues. The CDR3 loop reads CASRARGFPTDTQYF. The CDR3, as DNA: TGCGCCAGCAGGGCAAGGGGCTTCCCCACAGATACGCAGTATTTT.

In regard to this clone: This specimen includes other DNA sequences encoding the same CDR3. The V call is TRBV18, the J call TRBJ2-5; 11 bases line up with TRBD1. Germline trimming cut 3 bases from V and 5 bases from J; bases unmatched to any gene: 5. The CDR3 is 15 amino acids. Germline V lookup: CDR1 KGHSH, CDR2 LQKENI. The CDR3: CASSPRTGGLETQYF. Here the CDR3 DNA reads TGTGCCAGCTCACCTCGGACAGGGGGCTTGGAGACCCAGTACTTC.

The chain is built from TRBV21-1 and TRBJ2-7; the table's D call, TRBD1, has no DNA check behind it. TRBV21-1 is termed a pseudogene. CDR3 length equals 13 residues. For the CDR3, the DNA is TGTGCCAGCACCCGCAGGGCCTACTACGAGCAGTACTTC. Translating it yields CASTRRAYYEQYF.

The V call is TRBV6-6, the J call TRBJ2-6; the D is unclear. This CDR3 contains 15 residues. Germline V gene lookup returns CDR1 MNHNY and CDR2 SVGAGI (reference sequence). The V end was cut by 2 bases, the J end by 2 bases, with 7 bases between. CDR3 sequence (DNA): TGTGCCAGCAGTTACGGGGAAGCTGGGGCCAACGTCCTGACTTTC. Translating it yields CASSYGEAGANVLTF.

V gene TRBV21-1 combines with J gene TRBJ1-5. TRBV21-1 is labeled a pseudogene. The CDR3 loop spans 15 amino acids. The DNA for the CDR3 is TGTGCCAGCAGCAAAGATCCGCTTGGTCATCAGCCCCAGCATTTT. Its protein is CASSKDPLGHQPQHF.

J is TRBJ2-7 and V is TRBV7-2, with D unclear. The CDR3 loop spans 16 amino acids. Germline V gene data show CDR1 as SGHTA and CDR2 as FQGNSA. Trimming left V 4 bases short and J 0 bases short, with 16 bases between. The DNA of the CDR3 is TGTGCCAGCAGCTCAGATTACTCGCGAAGCTCCTACGAGCAGTACTTC. It translates to CASSSDYSRSSYEQYF. Full variable domain (outside the CDR3, taken from reference TRBV7-2 and TRBJ2-7): GAGVSQSPSNKVTEKGKDVELRCDPISGHTALYWYRQSLGQGLEFLIYFQGNSAPDKSGLPSDRFSAERTGGSVSTLTIQRTQQEDSAVYLCASSSDYSRSSYEQYFGPGTRLTVT.

As concerns this clone: The same CDR3 also results from other DNA sequences found in this sample. The rearrangement joins TRBV28 to TRBJ2-7; the D gene is possibly TRBD1 (5 bases). V lost 2 bases and J 0 bases, leaving 8 bases between the germline ends. Germline V gives CDR1 MDHEN, CDR2 SYDVKM. There are 14 residues in the CDR3. CDR3 in amino acids: CASSLSQGSYEQYF. CDR3 bases: TGTGCCAGCAGTTTAAGTCAGGGCTCCTACGAGCAGTACTTC.

The V call is TRBV29-1, the J call TRBJ2-1; no clear D. The CDR3 contains 16 residues. V lost 0 bases and J lost 5, with 17 bases in between. Per germline, CDR1 SQVTM and CDR2 ANQGSEA. The DNA of the CDR3 is TGCAGCGTTGAAGATCCAGCGATATCGGGCGACAATGAGCAGTTCTTC. Translated: CSVEDPAISGDNEQFF.

This clone was seen once. The chain employs TRBV14 and TRBJ2-3; possibly TRBD2 for D (5 bases). The CDR3 has 13 amino acids. The V gene's germline CDR1 is SGHDN and CDR2 FVKESK. The ends were cut back, 4 bases at V and 3 bases at J, with 8 bases in the middle. The CDR3 loop reads CASSPPGTDTQYF. As DNA, the CDR3 is TGTGCCAGCAGCCCGCCGGGAACAGATACGCAGTATTTT.

CDR3 nucleotides: TGTGCCAGCTCACTGGGACAGACCAGGAACACTGAAGCTTTCTTT. It translates to CASSLGQTRNTEAFF. This chain joins TRBV18 and TRBJ1-1; 7 bases fit TRBD1. This CDR3 has 15 amino acids. The V gene end was trimmed by 4 bases and the J gene end by 1 base; junction bases not matched to a gene: 6. Germline V gene lookup returns CDR1 KGHSH and CDR2 LQKENI.

J is TRBJ2-3 and V is TRBV5-1; 7 positions match TRBD2. This CDR3 region has 16 residues. After removal of 0 bases from V and 2 bases from J, the junction contained 6 bases not matched to a gene. Germline CDR1 SGHRS, CDR2 YFSETQ. The CDR3 loop is CASSLGPSGNTDTQYF. In DNA form, the CDR3 reads TGCGCCAGCAGCTTGGGGCCTAGCGGAAACACAGATACGCAGTATTTT. The entire variable domain, with the rest obtained from reference TRBV5-1 and TRBJ2-3, is as follows: KAGVTQTPRYLIKTRGQQVTLSCSPISGHRSVSWYQQTPGQGLQFLFEYFSETQRNKGNFPGRFSGRQFSNSRSEMNVSTLELGDSALYLCASSLGPSGNTDTQYFGPGTRLTVL.

The chain employs TRBV4-1 and TRBJ1-3; TRBD1 matches at 8 bases. J gave up 2 bases and V 4 bases, and 7 bases lay outside the gene matches. CDR1 MGHRA and CDR2 YSYEKL come from the germline V gene. The CDR3 is 16 residues long. The CDR3 here is CASSPGTGRTGNTIYF. DNA of the CDR3: TGCGCCAGCAGCCCAGGGACAGGACGAACTGGAAACACCATATATTTT.

The J gene is TRBJ1-4, the V gene TRBV2; 7 positions match TRBD1. There are 14 residues in the CDR3. With 7 bases clipped from V and 0 bases from J, the junction kept 2 bases outside the gene matches. The germline gives CDR1 SNHLY, CDR2 FYNNEI. The chain's CDR3 is CASTGTATNEKLFF. The CDR3 DNA reads as TGTGCCAGCACCGGGACAGCAACTAATGAAAAACTGTTTTTT.

The chain links TRBV9 to TRBJ2-2, with TRBD2 matching over 8 bases. The V gene's germline CDR1 is SGDLS and CDR2 YYNGEE. Trimming took 3 bases from V and 6 from J; bases not matched to a gene: 10. This CDR3 has 16 amino acids. Here the CDR3 reads CASSATGREAAGELFF. DNA for the CDR3: TGTGCCAGCAGCGCTACTGGGCGGGAGGCCGCCGGGGAGCTGTTTTTT.

The rearrangement uses TRBV19 and TRBJ2-7; D is possibly TRBD2 (6 bases). This CDR3 comprises 13 residues. Germline CDR1 reads LNHDA; CDR2 reads SQIVND (reference sequence). Trimming removed 10 bases at V and 2 bases at J, with 15 bases between. The DNA of the CDR3 is TGTGCCACCCGCGGACTAATGACCTACGAGCAGTACTTC. As protein: CATRGLMTYEQYF.

The chain is built from TRBV7-3 and TRBJ2-7; D unclear. Trimming pared 5 bases from V and 6 bases from J, leaving 8 bases between. This CDR3 has 11 amino acids. Per the germline V gene, CDR1 is SGHTA and CDR2 is FQGTGA. The CDR3 region is CASSPPAEQYF. CDR3 nucleotides: TGTGCCAGCAGCCCCCCAGCCGAGCAGTACTTC.

The chain carries TRBV5-1 and TRBJ1-2; TRBD1 is a possible D gene (5 bases). Germline V gives CDR1 SGHRS, CDR2 YFSETQ. Trimming shortened V by 3 bases and J by 8 bases, and 11 bases separated the two germline ends. CDR3 length equals 12 residues. The CDR3 sequence: CASSWGVGGYTF. Here the CDR3 DNA reads TGCGCCAGCAGCTGGGGGGTAGGAGGCTACACCTTC.

The chain joins TRBV11-3 to TRBJ2-7; weak D call: TRBD1 (5 bases). Looked up from germline, CDR1 is SGHNT and CDR2 is YENEEA. The CDR3 totals 13 residues. With 1 base removed from V and 5 bases from J, the gap between germline ends came to 9 bases. The CDR3 loop reads CASSLGGRNEQYF. CDR3 DNA: TGTGCCAGCAGCTTAGGGGGCAGGAACGAGCAGTACTTC. The full variable domain, its missing parts supplied by reference TRBV11-3 and TRBJ2-7, is EAGVVQSPRYKIIEKKQPVAFWCNPISGHNTLYWYLQNLGQGPELLIRYENEEAVDDSQLPKDRFSAERLKGVDSTLKIQPAELGDSAVYLCASSLGGRNEQYFGPGTRLTVT.

The rearrangement uses TRBV19 and TRBJ1-2, with D unclear. V lost 7 bases and J 8 bases, leaving 11 bases between the germline ends. This CDR3 has 11 amino acids. Germline V gene data show CDR1 as LNHDA and CDR2 as SQIVND (reference sequence). Here the CDR3 DNA reads TGTGCCAGTACCTCGGGCTACGGCTACACCTTC. Amino acid sequence: CASTSGYGYTF.

The rearrangement joins TRBV9 to TRBJ1-1, with D possibly being TRBD1 (6 bases). The CDR3 totals 14 residues. The V end was cut by 4 bases, the J end by 1 base, with 11 bases between. Germline assignment: CDR1 SGDLS and CDR2 YYNGEE. The chain's CDR3 is CASSRTASNTEAFF. The CDR3 DNA follows: TGTGCCAGCAGCCGGACAGCTTCGAACACTGAAGCTTTCTTT.

This sequence joins TRBV27 and TRBJ2-2, with D perhaps matching TRBD1 (5 bases). Trimming took 6 bases from V and 0 from J, leaving 26 bases between them. Germline values: CDR1 MNHEY, CDR2 SMNVEV (reference sequence). This CDR3 has 20 amino acids. CDR3 region: CASRVWTPIHRSANTGELFF. The DNA for the CDR3 is TGTGCCAGCAGAGTTTGGACGCCGATACACAGGTCCGCGAACACCGGGGAGCTGTTTTTT.

V is TRBV5-1 and J is TRBJ1-1, with D maybe TRBD1 (5 bases). The V and J ends lost 3 bases and 3 bases respectively, with 6 bases between them. CDR1 and CDR2 (germline): SGHRS, YFSETQ. This CDR3 is built from 12 residues. This CDR3 is CASSSGDTEAFF. The CDR3 nucleotides are TGCGCCAGCAGCTCGGGGGACACTGAAGCTTTCTTT.

This chain links TRBV9 with TRBJ1-5; 7 positions match TRBD1. The germline CDR1 and CDR2 sequences are SGDLS and YYNGEE. V lost 3 bases, J lost 4 bases, and 4 bases stayed unmatched. The CDR3 is 14 residues long. Written as DNA, the CDR3 is TGTGCCAGCAGCGCGACAGGGACTAATCAGCCCCAGCATTTT. It encodes CASSATGTNQPQHF.

The V and J genes are TRBV30 and TRBJ1-3; no firm D call. The V gene lost 3 bases and the J gene lost 0 bases, with 12 bases spanning the gap. Germline CDR1 and CDR2: GTSNPN and SVGIG (reference sequence). The CDR3 runs to 15 residues. The chain's CDR3 is CAWRGLEGSGNTIYF. Written as DNA, the CDR3 is TGTGCCTGGAGAGGGCTGGAAGGCTCTGGAAACACCATATATTTT.